This T cell receptor beta chain was sequenced during a study of T cell changes during pregnancy in multiple sclerosis. Libraries were prepared by immunoSEQ multiplex PCR; TCRdb keeps only in-frame clonotypes and omits some of them. The repertoire includes more than 85,000 clones, over 85% of them detected once, and roughly 1.7% sits in the top ten. Germline-derived CDR1 and CDR2 are MDHEN and SYDVKM. The CDR3 runs 14 residues. V dropped 5 bases and J dropped 4 bases, with 14 bases sitting between them. The sample in question was peripheral blood, obtained after pregnancy. V is TRBV28 and J is TRBJ1-2; possible D gene TRBD1, 5 bases. The origin of this receptor is a female donor in good health, enrolled as a control in a pregnancy study. CDR3 sequence reads: CASSPIGRGYGYTF. The CDR3 nucleotides read TGTGCCAGCAGTCCCATCGGGAGGGGCTATGGCTACACCTTC.